Presented here are 15 T cell receptor beta chains from one specimen sequenced in a study of cytomegalovirus exposure and HLA in healthy donors. 60 Vbeta and 13 Jbeta primers were used in PCR. Only in-frame clones appear in the TCRdb table, and some are missing; sequencing was by immunoSEQ multiplex PCR. The listing contains some 89,000 clones. Sequencing was carried out using PBMCs. These receptors were obtained from a young woman in good health and CMV-seronegative.

The chain links TRBV30 to TRBJ2-5; D gene unclear. The V gene's germline CDR1 is GTSNPN and CDR2 SVGIG (reference sequence). V shed 1 base and J shed 10 bases, with 19 bases lying between them. The CDR3 is made up of 14 amino acids. The CDR3 loop is CAWSGRGAVLGQYF. The CDR3 DNA sequence: TGTGCCTGGAGTGGGCGAGGCGCGGTATTGGGCCAGTACTTC.

V gene TRBV2 combines with J gene TRBJ1-4; 11 positions agree with TRBD1. The CDR3 is 16 residues long. Trimming at V came to 3 bases and at J to 4 bases, leaving 4 bases not matched to a gene. Germline V gives CDR1 SNHLY, CDR2 FYNNEI. The CDR3 DNA sequence: TGTGCCAGCAGTGAGGGGACAGGGGGACTTAATGAAAAACTGTTTTTT. Translating it yields CASSEGTGGLNEKLFF. Full variable domain (outside the CDR3, taken from reference TRBV2 and TRBJ1-4): EPEVTQTPSHQVTQMGQEVILRCVPISNHLYFYWYRQILGQKVEFLVSFYNNEISEKSEIFDDQFSVERPDGSNFTLKIRSTKLEDSAMYFCASSEGTGGLNEKLFFGSGTQLSVL.

The V call is TRBV15, the J call TRBJ2-1, with TRBD1 matching over 9 bases. Germline values: CDR1 LNHNV, CDR2 YYDKDF (reference sequence). This CDR3 spans 15 amino acids. Losses at the gene ends were 6 bases for V and 2 bases for J; bases not matched to a gene: 5. The CDR3 DNA follows: TGTGCCACCAGAGGGACAGGGTATCCCTACAATGAGCAGTTCTTC. Encoded protein: CATRGTGYPYNEQFF. Looking up the rest from reference TRBV15 and TRBJ2-1 gives the full variable domain: DAMVIQNPRYQVTQFGKPVTLSCSQTLNHNVMYWYQQKSSQAPKLLFHYYDKDFNNEADTPDNFQSRRPNTSFCFLDIRSPGLGDTAMYLCATRGTGYPYNEQFFGPGTRLTVL.

V is TRBV6-4 and J is TRBJ2-1; 10 bases agree with TRBD2. CDR1 is MRHNA, CDR2 SNTAGT, per germline. This CDR3 is built from 14 residues. V gave up 6 bases and J gave up 8 bases; unmatched junction bases: 7. This CDR3 is CASSASGGADEQFF. The DNA of the CDR3 is TGTGCCAGCAGCGCGAGCGGGGGGGCCGATGAGCAGTTCTTC.

The chain employs TRBV5-1 and TRBJ2-5, with a possible D match to TRBD2 (5 bases). Looked up from germline, CDR1 is SGHRS and CDR2 is YFSETQ. V was clipped by 4 bases and J by 4 bases, with 14 bases between them. The CDR3 has 14 amino acids. The DNA of the CDR3 is TGCGCCAGCAGCCCGAGGGCAGACGGAGAGACCCAGTACTTC. Translation gives CASSPRADGETQYF. The full variable domain, its missing parts supplied by reference TRBV5-1 and TRBJ2-5, is KAGVTQTPRYLIKTRGQQVTLSCSPISGHRSVSWYQQTPGQGLQFLFEYFSETQRNKGNFPGRFSGRQFSNSRSEMNVSTLELGDSALYLCASSPRADGETQYFGPGTRLLVL.

This chain connects TRBV27 to TRBJ1-4; D possibly corresponds to TRBD1 (5 bases). The V gene lost 1 base and the J gene lost 10 bases, with 13 bases spanning the gap. CDR3 length: 14 amino acids. The germline gives CDR1 MNHEY, CDR2 SMNVEV (reference sequence). For the CDR3, the DNA is TGTGCCAGCAGTTTATATTACGGAAGGGGAAAACTGTTTTTT. It codes for CASSLYYGRGKLFF.

Of note for this clone: The sample carries other DNA sequences with the same CDR3. CDR3: CASSLEGRGGTDTQYF. The DNA for the CDR3 is TGTGCCAGCAGCTTAGAAGGGCGGGGGGGCACAGATACGCAGTATTTT. The chain employs TRBV7-2 and TRBJ2-3; TRBD2 matches at 8 bases. Germline CDR1 SGHTA, CDR2 FQGNSA. J was trimmed by 1 base and V by 1 base; bases with no gene match: 4. CDR3 length equals 16 residues.

V usage is TRBV9 and J usage is TRBJ2-7; no definite D call. This CDR3 contains 14 residues. V was cut by 0 bases and J by 6 bases, with 13 bases left in between. Germline V CDR1 and CDR2: SGDLS, YYNGEE. The CDR3 loop is CASSVENRQTEQYF. The CDR3 DNA is TGTGCCAGCAGCGTAGAGAACCGACAAACCGAGCAGTACTTC.

This sequence joins TRBV18 and TRBJ2-7; weak D call: TRBD1 (5 bases). There are 15 residues in the CDR3. Trimming cost V 2 bases and J 3 bases, with 14 bases left between them. Germline V gene data show CDR1 as KGHSH and CDR2 as LQKENI. CDR3 DNA sequence: TGTGCCAGCTCACCAACATCGCAGGGTATCTACGAGCAGTACTTC. This codes for CASSPTSQGIYEQYF.

The chain is built from TRBV11-2 and TRBJ1-2; D gene uncertain. The CDR3 extends over 14 amino acids. With 1 base removed from V and 2 bases from J, the gap between germline ends came to 8 bases. CDR1 and CDR2 from the germline V gene are SGHAT and FQNNGV. The CDR3 DNA reads as TGTGCCAGCAGCTTAGGGGCGGGGAACTATGGCTACACCTTC. The encoded protein is CASSLGAGNYGYTF. The full variable domain, with the rest looked up from reference TRBV11-2 and TRBJ1-2, is EAGVAQSPRYKIIEKRQSVAFWCNPISGHATLYWYQQILGQGPKLLIQFQNNGVVDDSQLPKDRFSAERLKGVDSTLKIQPAKLEDSAVYLCASSLGAGNYGYTFGSGTRLTVV.

V usage is TRBV14 and J usage is TRBJ2-7, with D possibly TRBD2 on 6 matching bases. The CDR3 sequence is 14 residues long. From germline, CDR1 is SGHDN and CDR2 FVKESK. V was clipped by 5 bases and J by 0 bases, with 11 bases between them. CDR3 sequence: CASSGRGTSYEQYF. The CDR3 DNA reads TGTGCCAGCAGCGGTCGGGGGACCTCCTACGAGCAGTACTTC.

J is TRBJ1-1 and V is TRBV19; D unclear. The CDR3 has 13 residues. The germline V gene has CDR1 LNHDA and CDR2 SQIVND (reference sequence). V was pared by 5 bases and J by 3 bases, with 10 bases between. The DNA for the CDR3 is TGTGCCAGTAGTCCACACATGGACACTGAAGCTTTCTTT. Protein product: CASSPHMDTEAFF.

The rearrangement uses TRBV28 and TRBJ1-6; D remains ambiguous. The CDR3 has 16 amino acids. Germline V lookup: CDR1 MDHEN, CDR2 SYDVKM. V gave up 6 bases and J gave up 9 bases, with 21 bases separating them. CDR3 sequence reads: CASRTFVPEVGSPLHF. The DNA of the CDR3 is TGTGCCAGCAGAACCTTTGTGCCCGAGGTCGGTTCACCCCTCCACTTT.

Here the CDR3 DNA reads TGTGCCAGCAGCGTAGCAGGGGGGCCTGAAGCTTTCTTT. Encoded protein: CASSVAGGPEAFF. The V call is TRBV9, the J call TRBJ1-1, with 7 positions matching TRBD1. Germline V gives CDR1 SGDLS, CDR2 YYNGEE. The V and J ends lost 0 bases and 6 bases, in that order; junction bases with no gene match: 2. This CDR3 contains 13 residues. The full variable domain, in which reference TRBV9 and TRBJ1-1 provide the parts outside the CDR3, is DSGVTQTPKHLITATGQRVTLRCSPRSGDLSVYWYQQSLDQGLQFLIQYYNGEERAKGNILERFSAQQFPDLHSELNLSSLELGDSALYFCASSVAGGPEAFFGQGTRLTVV.

This chain connects TRBV18 to TRBJ1-4, with TRBD1 matching 7 bases. This CDR3 contains 14 residues. The V and J ends lost 4 bases and 8 bases, in that order; junction bases with no gene match: 7. Germline-derived CDR1 and CDR2 are KGHSH and LQKENI. The CDR3 loop is CASSRQGAGEKLFF. DNA of the CDR3: TGTGCCAGCTCACGACAGGGAGCGGGCGAAAAACTGTTTTTT.